This TCR beta chain was sequenced in a study of radiotherapy plus CTLA-4 blockade in lung cancer. Study-wide results and limits: In blood, tumor-derived TCR clones expanded after radiotherapy plus ipilimumab. Early blood T cell clone dynamics, with interferon-beta, were reported to best predict response.

The germline gives CDR1 LGHNT, CDR2 FRNRAP. The CDR3 runs to 15 residues. Unmatched junction bases numbered 10, after V lost 6 bases and J lost 7 bases. Of note for this clone: Its target is unknown.

Profiled with immunoSEQ multiplex PCR; TCRdb holds only in-frame clones, not every one. The sample contains around 99,000 clones, 85% to 90% of which appear only once. Sample: peripheral blood, taken from a patient treated with radiotherapy plus ipilimumab. J is TRBJ1-5 and V is TRBV12-5; 9 bases agree with TRBD1. This sequence was found in a human donor with non-small cell lung cancer that progressed on radiotherapy plus ipilimumab. The CDR3 DNA follows: TGTGCTAGTGGGCCAACAGGGGGCATTGGACAGCCCCAGCATTTT. Translating it yields CASGPTGGIGQPQHF.